This TCR beta chain was sequenced for a study of vaccination effects on CD4 cells after COVID-19. Across the whole study: Approximately 2 million PBMC were placed in each well, which was supplemented with approximately 9.7 IU/ml IL-2 and approximately 9.2 ug/ml peptides. Study findings and constraints: Sampling in the study covered few convalescent patients and included no early post-infection timepoints.

Culture lasted about nine days before CD4+ T cell isolation. The study found no prior SARS-CoV-2 infection in the vaccine recipients, who tested negative for nucleocapsid antibodies. On this clone itself: Its specificity is not known.

Clones were read by immunoSEQ multiplex PCR, and TCRdb kept only the in-frame ones, dropping some. The sample carries 45,000 to 75,000 clones, more than 60% recorded once. CDR3 length: 14 amino acids. The germline V and J ends were trimmed by 2 bases and 4 bases, with 11 bases remaining between them. CDR1 GTSNPN and CDR2 SVGIG come from the germline V gene (reference sequence). This TCR derives from a human donor who received a COVID-19 vaccine. This material consisted of CD4+ T cells from PBMCs cultured without peptide, taken before COVID-19 vaccination. The V call is TRBV30, the J call TRBJ1-4; TRBD1 might be the D (5 bases). The CDR3 spells CAWSTGAFNEKLFF. CDR3 nucleotides: TGTGCCTGGAGTACCGGGGCCTTTAATGAAAAACTGTTTTTT.